Sequencing of this TCR beta chain was carried out in a study of control samples from healthy donors and cancer patients. Profiled with immunoSEQ multiplex PCR; TCRdb holds only in-frame clones, not every one. Of about 150,000 clones listed, just under 95% were seen once; the top ten hold over 6.5%. The CDR3 covers 13 residues. Germline values: CDR1 SGDLS, CDR2 YYNGEE. V lost 3 bases, J lost 7 bases, and 11 bases lay in between. The TCR sequence derives from a woman aged 40 to 50 in good health. J is TRBJ1-5 and V is TRBV9; possible D gene TRBD1, 6 bases. Material: blood. This CDR3 is CASSGGPGQPQHF. The CDR3 coding sequence is TGTGCCAGCAGCGGGGGGCCGGGGCAGCCCCAGCATTTT.